Below are 17 T cell receptor beta chains sequenced from a single sample in a study of T cells in Graves' hyperthyroidism and ophthalmopathy. The CDR3 regions of TCR beta were amplified from RNA transcripts. The HTBI primer set drove a first-round RT-PCR of the TCR CDR3. TCRdb called the multiplex PCR reads again in MiXCR, with one record for every CDR3 protein. This sample yields fewer than 650,000 distinct CDR3 sequences, of which approximately 15% are seen a single time; roughly 7% belongs to the top ten. The specimen sequenced was blood. These receptors were taken from a woman between 18 and 29 years old with Graves' ophthalmopathy.

This clonotype was counted many times. The CDR3 is CSAMGGLPEETQYF. The DNA for the CDR3 is TGCAGTGCTATGGGGGGACTACCGGAAGAGACCCAGTACTTC. The V gene is TRBV20-1, the J gene TRBJ2-5, with TRBD2 identical over 7 bases. This CDR3 contains 14 residues. V trimming: 4 bases; J trimming: 3 bases; junction bases outside the gene matches: 8. Germline CDR1 and CDR2: DFQATT and SNEGSKA (reference sequence).

This clonotype was seen repeatedly, ten times or more. This chain links TRBV30 with TRBJ1-1; D ambiguous. The CDR3 has 16 amino acids. The germline V gene encodes CDR1 GTSNPN and CDR2 SVGIG (reference sequence). V dropped 0 bases and J dropped 2 bases, with 16 bases sitting between them. The CDR3 spells CAWSVLLGSLNTEAFF. DNA for the CDR3: TGTGCCTGGAGTGTATTACTGGGGTCCTTAAACACTGAAGCTTTCTTT.

This clonotype was detected many times. V is TRBV6-1 and J is TRBJ2-7; D may be TRBD2 (6 bases). The CDR3 has 14 residues. V lost 10 bases and J lost 7, with 23 bases in between. Germline CDR1 is MNHNS and CDR2 is SASEGT. DNA of the CDR3: TGTGCCATAGAGCTAGCCGGGAGAGAAGGGGAGCAGTACTTC. It is translated as CAIELAGREGEQYF.

This clonotype was detected many times. The chain combines TRBV20-1 with TRBJ1-5; TRBD1 aligns across 7 bases. The ends lost 5 bases at V and 2 bases at J; junction bases unmatched: 0. This CDR3 is 12 amino acids long. CDR1 is DFQATT, CDR2 SNEGSKA, per germline (reference sequence). CDR3 residues: CSADRGNQPQHF. The DNA for the CDR3 is TGCAGTGCTGACAGGGGCAATCAGCCCCAGCATTTT.

In this sample, this clonotype turned up many times. The gene calls are TRBV6-2 or TRBV6-3 and TRBJ2-1; tentatively, D is TRBD1 (6 bases). The CDR3 has 17 residues. Germline assignment: CDR1 MNHEY and CDR2 SVGEGT. Trimming stripped 2 bases from V and 3 bases from J, with 17 bases between. Here the CDR3 DNA reads TGTGCCAGCAGTTACAGCCTCGGACAGACTAACTACAATGAGCAGTTCTTC. Translated: CASSYSLGQTNYNEQFF.

This clonotype was picked up a small number of times. The CDR3 spells CASSSRDGGHEKLFF. The CDR3 nucleotides are TGTGCCAGTAGTTCCAGGGACGGGGGGCATGAAAAACTGTTTTTT. V is TRBV19 and J is TRBJ1-4; TRBD1 is a possible D gene (6 bases). The CDR3 loop spans 15 amino acids. Germline loops: CDR1 LNHDA, CDR2 SQIVND (reference sequence). Trimming removed 5 bases at V and 6 bases at J, with 16 bases between.

V and J are TRBV10-2 and TRBJ2-3; no reliable D call. From germline, CDR1 is WSHSY and CDR2 SAAADI. The CDR3 is made up of 12 amino acids. The V end lost 5 bases, the J end lost 4 bases, and 7 bases lay between the germline ends. CDR3 residues: CASSKTSDTQYF. DNA for the CDR3: TGCGCCAGCAGTAAGACCTCAGATACGCAGTATTTT.

The chain employs TRBV2 and TRBJ2-1; D perhaps matches TRBD1 (5 bases). The CDR3 sequence is 10 residues long. Per the germline V gene, CDR1 is SNHLY and CDR2 is FYNNEI. Trimming removed 9 bases at V and 9 bases at J, with 9 bases between. This chain's CDR3 is CASGASEQFF. CDR3 DNA: TGTGCCAGTGGGGCAAGTGAGCAGTTCTTC.

This clonotype was seen at least ten times. This sequence joins TRBV2 and TRBJ1-5, with D perhaps TRBD1 (6 bases). The germline gives CDR1 SNHLY, CDR2 FYNNEI. The CDR3 runs 16 residues. V was shortened by 0 bases and J by 3 bases, with 12 bases between the two germline ends. DNA of the CDR3: TGTGCCAGCAGTGAAGCCAGGGGCCACCTCAATCAGCCCCAGCATTTT. Protein: CASSEARGHLNQPQHF.

Concerning this clonotype: A junction boundary mismatches the germline segment, possibly from a read error. The rearrangement links TRBV18 to TRBJ2-1; 9 nucleotides match TRBD2. CDR1 is KGHSH, CDR2 LQKENI, per germline. The CDR3 contains 13 residues. The CDR3 here is CASSPTLSGGLVF. In nucleotides, the CDR3 is TGTGCCAGCTCACCCACCCTTAGCGGGGGCTTGGTCTTC. The full variable domain, rest sourced from reference TRBV18 and TRBJ2-1, is NAGVMQNPRHLVRRRGQEARLRCSPMKGHSHVYWYRQLPEEGLKFMVYLQKENIIDESGMPKERFSAEFPKEGPSILRIQQVVRGDSAAYFCASSPTLSGGLVFGPGTRLTVL.

Regarding this clonotype: One base away lies a much larger clone, so this may be a sequencing read error. The chain carries TRBV20-1 and TRBJ2-3; 7 bases match TRBD2. Trimming took 1 base from V and 5 from J; bases not matched to a gene: 12. In germline, CDR1 is DFQATT, CDR2 SNEGSKA (reference sequence). The CDR3 is 16 amino acids. The CDR3 sequence is CSARVRTGGSVDTQYF. CDR3 bases: TGCAGTGCTAGAGTTCGGACTGGCGGGAGTGTAGATACGCAGTATTTT.

The sample holds many counts of this clonotype. This rearrangement joins TRBV2 to TRBJ1-2, with 9 bases lining up with TRBD1. Germline values: CDR1 SNHLY, CDR2 FYNNEI. The CDR3 covers 13 residues. The V segment lost 8 bases and the J segment 3 bases; nucleotides outside the gene matches: 4. The CDR3 sequence: CASWDRAYYGYTF. The CDR3 region has the DNA TGTGCCAGCTGGGACAGGGCCTACTATGGCTACACCTTC. The entire variable domain, with the rest obtained from reference TRBV2 and TRBJ1-2, is as follows: EPEVTQTPSHQVTQMGQEVILRCVPISNHLYFYWYRQILGQKVEFLVSFYNNEISEKSEIFDDQFSVERPDGSNFTLKIRSTKLEDSAMYFCASWDRAYYGYTFGSGTRLTVV.

This rearrangement joins TRBV29-1 to TRBJ2-5; possibly TRBD1 for D (5 bases). Germline V CDR1 and CDR2: SQVTM, ANQGSEA. Deletions cut 3 bases from V and 2 bases from J, with 13 bases between. The CDR3 sequence is 14 residues long. The CDR3 is CSVDNNRPQETQYF. Written as DNA, the CDR3 is TGCAGCGTTGATAATAACAGGCCACAAGAGACCCAGTACTTC. Supplemented by reference TRBV29-1 and TRBJ2-5, the full variable domain reads SAVISQKPSRDICQRGTSLTIQCQVDSQVTMMFWYRQQPGQSLTLIATANQGSEATYESGFVIDKFPISRPNLTFSTLTVSNMSPEDSSIYLCSVDNNRPQETQYFGPGTRLLVL.

This clonotype was found many times. This chain joins TRBV27 and TRBJ1-5, with 9 bases lining up with TRBD1. Germline values: CDR1 MNHEY, CDR2 SMNVEV (reference sequence). CDR3 length equals 12 residues. V dropped 10 bases and J dropped 7; count of bases not matched to a gene: 5. This chain's CDR3 is CATRQGGQPQHF. The CDR3 region has the DNA TGTGCCACAAGACAGGGGGGACAGCCCCAGCATTTT.

In its sample, this clonotype was seen many times. The chain links TRBV24-1 to TRBJ2-7; the D is unclear. V gave up 6 bases and J gave up 2 bases, with 16 bases separating them. The CDR3 has 15 residues. CDR1 is KGHDR and CDR2 is SFDVKD in the germline V gene. The CDR3 coding sequence is TGTGCCACCAGTAGTGCCTGGAATCCTCCCTACGAGCAGTACTTC. Amino acids: CATSSAWNPPYEQYF.

Only a few counts were recorded for this clonotype. The chain combines TRBV20-1 with TRBJ2-7; 9 bases agree with TRBD1. CDR3 size: 14 residues. V lost 5 bases to trimming and J lost 7 bases; unmatched junction nucleotides: 12. The germline gives CDR1 DFQATT, CDR2 SNEGSKA (reference sequence). CDR3 bases: TGCAGTGCTGAGCGGGACAGGGTGGATGAGGAGCAGTACTTC. Protein: CSAERDRVDEEQYF.

This clonotype appeared a few times. The chain combines TRBV20-1 with TRBJ2-2, with 9 bases matching TRBD1. CDR1 and CDR2 from the germline V gene are DFQATT and SNEGSKA (reference sequence). Trimming took 2 bases from V and 0 from J; bases not matched to a gene: 10. The CDR3 runs 18 residues. The CDR3 spells CSARPRYRGRTNTGELFF. The CDR3 DNA reads as TGCAGTGCTAGACCCAGATACAGGGGGCGGACGAACACCGGGGAGCTGTTTTTT.